The 29 T cell receptor beta chains listed next were all sequenced from one sample in a study of OX40 agonist ivuxolimab in advanced cancers. Sequenced by immunoSEQ multiplex PCR; TCRdb stores in-frame clones only, minus some. The sample holds approximately 74,000 clones, under 95% seen once. Sequencing was performed on CD4+ or CD8+ T cells sorted from blood, taken in a trial of the OX40 agonist ivuxolimab. The source of these receptors is an adult with an advanced solid tumor such as melanoma, head and neck, liver or kidney cancer.

This chain links TRBV7-8 with TRBJ1-5; D gene ambiguous. Trimming pared 1 base from V and 0 bases from J, leaving 10 bases between. This CDR3 has 16 amino acids. Germline values: CDR1 SGHVS, CDR2 FQNEAQ. CDR3 region: CASSLESAYSNQPQHF. The CDR3 DNA reads as TGTGCCAGCAGCTTAGAAAGTGCGTATAGCAATCAGCCCCAGCATTTT. The whole variable domain, remainder taken from reference TRBV7-8 and TRBJ1-5, is GAGVSQSPRYKVAKRGQDVALRCDPISGHVSLFWYQQALGQGPEFLTYFQNEAQLDKSGLPSDRFFAERPEGSVSTLKIQRTQQEDSAVYLCASSLESAYSNQPQHFGDGTRLSIL.

This chain uses TRBV19 with TRBJ1-1; D ambiguous. The CDR3 contains 12 residues. Germline CDR1 is LNHDA and CDR2 is SQIVND (reference sequence). Trimming stripped 1 base from V and 8 bases from J, with 8 bases between. CDR3: CASSIGPGEAFF. The CDR3 DNA reads as TGTGCCAGTAGTATAGGGCCGGGGGAAGCTTTCTTT.

V and J are TRBV29-1 and TRBJ2-3, with TRBD1 matching over 7 bases. Losses at the gene ends were 6 bases for V and 0 bases for J; bases not matched to a gene: 9. The length of the CDR3 is 15 residues. The germline V gene has CDR1 SQVTM and CDR2 ANQGSEA. CDR3 region: CSVVTGTLSTDTQYF. The CDR3 DNA is TGCAGCGTGGTGACAGGGACCCTTAGCACAGATACGCAGTATTTT.

CDR3: CASSPGTRGFYNEQFF. The CDR3 DNA reads TGTGCCAGCAGTCCCGGGACTAGGGGGTTCTACAATGAGCAGTTCTTC. The chain uses TRBV27 and TRBJ2-1; 8 bases match TRBD2. The junction had 9 bases not matched to a gene; V was cut back by 5 bases and J by 3 bases. Germline CDR1 reads MNHEY; CDR2 reads SMNVEV (reference sequence). The CDR3 covers 16 residues.

This chain joins TRBV7-8 and TRBJ1-2; no clear D gene. Per germline, CDR1 SGHVS and CDR2 FQNEAQ. The CDR3 runs 13 residues. Trimming cost V 0 bases and J 2 bases, with 4 bases left between them. CDR3 DNA: TGTGCCAGCAGCTTAGCTGGCAACTATGGCTACACCTTC. This gives the protein CASSLAGNYGYTF.

V is TRBV27 and J is TRBJ1-2; 7 bases line up with TRBD1. Germline V gives CDR1 MNHEY, CDR2 SMNVEV (reference sequence). The trim removed 4 bases at V and 6 bases at J, leaving 8 bases unmatched. This CDR3 region has 14 residues. The CDR3 protein is CASSYSGGSNGYTF. The CDR3, as DNA: TGTGCCAGCAGTTATTCAGGGGGGTCGAATGGCTACACCTTC.

The V gene is TRBV9, the J gene TRBJ2-7; no reliable D call. Germline CDR1 is SGDLS and CDR2 is YYNGEE. The V and J ends lost 2 bases and 0 bases respectively, with 9 bases between them. CDR3 size: 14 residues. Here the CDR3 reads CASSVRASSYEQYF. CDR3 sequence (DNA): TGTGCCAGCAGCGTCCGGGCTAGCTCCTACGAGCAGTACTTC.

This chain joins TRBV29-1 and TRBJ2-3; possibly TRBD1 for D (5 bases). Looked up from germline, CDR1 is SQVTM and CDR2 is ANQGSEA. V shed 5 bases and J shed 2 bases, with 11 bases lying between them. CDR3 length: 13 amino acids. Here the CDR3 DNA reads TGCAGCGTTCCCAGGGCCCACACAGATACGCAGTATTTT. It is translated as CSVPRAHTDTQYF.

Comment on this clone: Mismatch with germline at one junction end may stem from a read error. Other DNA sequences in the same sample also yield this CDR3. V is TRBV12-5 and J is TRBJ1-5; no clear D gene. Germline CDR1 reads LGHNT; CDR2 reads FRNRAP. CDR3 length equals 13 residues. The CDR3, as DNA: TGTGCTAGTGGTTTGGGGCTAAATCAGCCTCAGCATTTT. Translating gives CASGLGLNQPQHF.

The chain joins TRBV7-9 to TRBJ2-3, with TRBD2 matching 13 bases. Trimming cost V 2 bases and J 4 bases; bases outside gene matches: 12. CDR1 is SEHNR and CDR2 is FQNEAQ in the germline V gene (reference sequence). The CDR3 is made up of 19 amino acids. Here the CDR3 DNA reads TGTGCCAGCAGCTTATTCGGGGTGCGACTAGCGGGAGGATCAGATACGCAGTATTTT. Its translation: CASSLFGVRLAGGSDTQYF. The full variable domain, rest sourced from reference TRBV7-9 and TRBJ2-3, is DTGVSQNPRHKITKRGQNVTFRCDPISEHNRLYWYRQTLGQGPEFLTYFQNEAQLEKSRLLSDRFSAERPKGSFSTLEIQRTEQGDSAMYLCASSLFGVRLAGGSDTQYFGPGTRLTVL.

This clone was observed a handful of times. The DNA of the CDR3 is TGTGCCAGCAGTTTCAGGGGAGGGAACACTGAAGCTTTCTTT. Amino acid sequence: CASSFRGGNTEAFF. The rearrangement joins TRBV27 to TRBJ1-1; possible D gene TRBD1, 6 bases. This CDR3 is built from 14 residues. Trimming took 3 bases from V and 1 from J, leaving 9 bases between them. CDR1 MNHEY and CDR2 SMNVEV come from the germline V gene (reference sequence).

The chain uses TRBV7-9 and TRBJ2-1, with D perhaps matching TRBD1 (6 bases). The V end lost 5 bases, the J end lost 3 bases, and 11 bases lay between the germline ends. Germline V CDR1 and CDR2: SEHNR, FQNEAQ (reference sequence). This CDR3 region has 14 residues. The CDR3 nucleotides are TGTGCCAGCAGCCGAGGGACAAACTACAATGAGCAGTTCTTC. This encodes CASSRGTNYNEQFF.

The chain employs TRBV28 and TRBJ1-2; TRBD1 agrees at 9 bases. J gave up 8 bases and V 4 bases, and 11 bases lay outside the gene matches. The germline CDR1 and CDR2 sequences are MDHEN and SYDVKM. The CDR3 is 15 amino acids. This CDR3 reads CASSSLPTGGRGYTF. The CDR3 bases are TGTGCCAGCAGTTCCCTCCCGACAGGGGGAAGGGGCTACACCTTC.

V is TRBV15 and J is TRBJ1-5; D may be TRBD1 (5 bases). Germline V lookup: CDR1 LNHNV, CDR2 YYDKDF (reference sequence). V was shortened by 8 bases and J by 2 bases, with 16 bases between the two germline ends. The CDR3 extends over 15 amino acids. The CDR3 nucleotides are TGTGCCACCCGCAATATAAGGGGAGGCAATCAGCCCCAGCATTTT. This encodes CATRNIRGGNQPQHF.

In its sample, this clone was seen once. The chain carries TRBV7-2 and TRBJ1-1, with D possibly TRBD1 on 6 matching bases. The V end was cut by 2 bases, the J end by 1 base, with 8 bases between. CDR3 size: 14 residues. CDR1 and CDR2 from the germline V gene are SGHTA and FQGNSA. DNA for the CDR3: TGTGCCAGCAGCTTACCACAGGGGAACACTGAAGCTTTCTTT. Its translation is CASSLPQGNTEAFF.

The chain employs TRBV29-1 and TRBJ2-7; 12 bases align to TRBD2. The CDR3 runs 14 residues. Looked up from germline, CDR1 is SQVTM and CDR2 is ANQGSEA. The V segment lost 3 bases and the J segment 2 bases; nucleotides outside the gene matches: 2. CDR3 sequence: CSVEGLAGTYEQYF. The CDR3, as DNA: TGCAGCGTTGAGGGACTAGCGGGTACCTACGAGCAGTACTTC.

The chain carries TRBV27 and TRBJ2-1; perhaps TRBD1 as D (6 bases). The CDR3 length is 17 residues. Trimming took 5 bases from V and 4 from J, leaving 21 bases between them. CDR1 and CDR2 (germline): MNHEY, SMNVEV (reference sequence). The CDR3 region has the DNA TGTGCCAGCAGTAAACAGGGACAACGACCTAATTACAATGAGCAGTTCTTC. Amino acid sequence: CASSKQGQRPNYNEQFF.

This chain uses TRBV6-6 with TRBJ1-1; D ambiguous. This CDR3 comprises 15 residues. With 6 bases removed from V and 2 bases from J, the gap between germline ends came to 16 bases. Germline loops: CDR1 MNHNY, CDR2 SVGAGI (reference sequence). Here the CDR3 reads CASRLARQGNTEAFF. The DNA for the CDR3 is TGTGCCAGCAGATTAGCACGACAAGGAAACACTGAAGCTTTCTTT.

V gene TRBV28 combines with J gene TRBJ2-7, with 10 bases that match TRBD2. The CDR3 extends over 13 amino acids. From germline, CDR1 is MDHEN and CDR2 SYDVKM. Unmatched junction bases numbered 6, after V lost 3 bases and J lost 10 bases. The CDR3 region is CASSFRLAGLQYF. CDR3 nucleotides: TGTGCCAGCAGTTTCCGACTAGCGGGCCTCCAGTACTTC.

The rearrangement joins TRBV29-1 to TRBJ2-2; 7 nucleotides line up with TRBD2. J was trimmed by 6 bases and V by 3 bases; bases with no gene match: 7. Germline V gene data show CDR1 as SQVTM and CDR2 as ANQGSEA. CDR3 length: 14 residues. CDR3 bases: TGCAGCGTTGAGGCAGGGAGGGTAGCCGGGGAGCTGTTTTTT. Encoded protein: CSVEAGRVAGELFF.

The rearrangement links TRBV5-1 to TRBJ1-1; TRBD1 might be the D (6 bases). The CDR3 has 19 amino acids. The ends were cut back, 3 bases at V and 3 bases at J, with 27 bases in the middle. The germline CDR1 and CDR2 sequences are SGHRS and YFSETQ. The CDR3 bases are TGCGCCAGCAGCTGGGGGGCCCCGGGGGCGCGGAGGGGGTACACTGAAGCTTTCTTT. Residues: CASSWGAPGARRGYTEAFF.

The chain links TRBV9 to TRBJ2-5; 7 bases line up with TRBD1. The J call may be wrong; the DNA end is better matched by TRBJ2-7. The CDR3 has 13 residues. Germline V gives CDR1 SGDLS, CDR2 YYNGEE. CDR3 sequence (DNA): TGTGCCAGCAGCGACGACAGGGCCTACGAGCAGTACTTC. It codes for CASSDDRAYEQYF.

The chain combines TRBV4-3 with TRBJ1-2; tentative D call: TRBD1 (6 bases). Germline-derived CDR1 and CDR2 are LGHNA and YSLEER. CDR3 length: 15 amino acids. V was shortened by 4 bases and J by 7 bases, with 19 bases between the two germline ends. The CDR3 reads CASSPRDTKLGGYTF. CDR3 bases: TGCGCCAGCAGCCCACGGGACACTAAGCTCGGTGGCTACACCTTC.

The V gene is TRBV4-2, the J gene TRBJ2-2; no clear D. Trimming cost V 5 bases and J 3 bases, with 7 bases left between them. Germline V CDR1 and CDR2: LGHNA, YNFKEQ. The CDR3 length is 13 residues. The CDR3 coding sequence is TGTGCCAGCAGCTTAACAGACACCGGGGAGCTGTTTTTT. It is translated as CASSLTDTGELFF.

This clone was counted a single time. V gene TRBV11-3 combines with J gene TRBJ1-1; tentatively, D is TRBD1 (6 bases). This CDR3 has 15 amino acids. The V end was cut by 1 base, the J end by 0 bases, with 9 bases between. Germline CDR1 reads SGHNT; CDR2 reads YENEEA. In DNA form, the CDR3 reads TGTGCCAGCAGCTTAGGCGGGGGCCTGAACACTGAAGCTTTCTTT. Encoded protein: CASSLGGGLNTEAFF. Full variable domain (outside the CDR3, taken from reference TRBV11-3 and TRBJ1-1): EAGVVQSPRYKIIEKKQPVAFWCNPISGHNTLYWYLQNLGQGPELLIRYENEEAVDDSQLPKDRFSAERLKGVDSTLKIQPAELGDSAVYLCASSLGGGLNTEAFFGQGTRLTVV.

The chain recombines TRBV5-4 with TRBJ2-5; TRBD2 agrees at 12 bases. Germline CDR1 and CDR2: SGHNT and YYREEE (reference sequence). Trimming took 4 bases from V and 5 from J; bases not matched to a gene: 6. CDR3 length equals 15 residues. CDR3 sequence reads: CASSDWTSGKETQYF. The DNA for the CDR3 is TGTGCCAGCAGCGATTGGACTAGCGGGAAGGAGACCCAGTACTTC.

This clone has only a few counts. The chain carries TRBV4-1 and TRBJ2-5, with TRBD2 matching 9 bases. The CDR3 runs to 18 residues. J was trimmed by 2 bases and V by 1 base; bases with no gene match: 11. CDR1 and CDR2 (germline): MGHRA, YSYEKL. For the CDR3, the DNA is TGCGCCAGCAGCCAAGTGGGGGCTAGCGGGGCCCTACAAGAGACCCAGTACTTC. Amino acids: CASSQVGASGALQETQYF.

CDR3 protein: CASSLESLTDTQYF. For the CDR3, the DNA is TGTGCCAGCAGCTTGGAATCTCTCACAGATACGCAGTATTTT. The chain carries TRBV5-4 and TRBJ2-3; D uncertain. Trimming stripped 0 bases from V and 2 bases from J, with 7 bases between. The CDR3 sequence is 14 residues long. Germline V gene lookup returns CDR1 SGHNT and CDR2 YYREEE (reference sequence). The whole variable domain, filled in from reference TRBV5-4 and TRBJ2-3, reads ETGVTQSPTHLIKTRGQQVTLRCSSQSGHNTVSWYQQALGQGPQFIFQYYREEENGRGNFPPRFSGLQFPNYSSELNVNALELDDSALYLCASSLESLTDTQYFGPGTRLTVL.

CDR3 bases: TGTGCCAGCAGTCCCATTGGGGGACTAGCGTACAATGAGCAGTTCTTC. This encodes CASSPIGGLAYNEQFF. The chain employs TRBV27 and TRBJ2-1; 10 positions agree with TRBD2. CDR3 length: 16 amino acids. V was pared by 5 bases and J by 4 bases, with 8 bases of the junction left unmatched. The germline V gene has CDR1 MNHEY and CDR2 SMNVEV (reference sequence).